This T cell receptor (beta chain) was observed in a study of spatial heterogeneity in lung cancer. Across the whole study: Alpha-chain sequences were detected in numbers that were consistently lower than beta-chain sequences. Mean representation of each unique TCR and UMI combination in the raw reads exceeded 8.5 occurrences.

TCRdb fed the 5' RACE reads into MiXCR, producing one record per CDR3 protein. Among some 12,000 distinct CDR3 sequences listed, approximately 6% were seen once. The V end was cut by 2 bases, the J end by 5 bases, with 15 bases between. In germline, CDR1 is DFQATT, CDR2 SNEGSKA (reference sequence). The CDR3 totals 14 residues. Time point of the sample: sample taken at primary tumor resection. Sequencing covered unsorted whole RNA taken from tumor, nontumor lung or frozen PBMC. Samples were donated by 72 untreated early-stage non-small cell lung cancer patients. Details on this clonotype: With the library built for alpha chains, this beta chain is off target and its frequency is not meaningful.

The input for sequencing was normal lung tissue next to the tumor, taken at surgery. The TCR originated in a male donor with early-stage non-small cell lung cancer. The J gene is TRBJ1-1, the V gene TRBV20-1; TRBD1 might be the D (6 bases). The CDR3 DNA reads TGCAGTGCTAGATCCCCAGGGGCAAGAACTGAAGCTTTCTTT. Translation: CSARSPGARTEAFF.